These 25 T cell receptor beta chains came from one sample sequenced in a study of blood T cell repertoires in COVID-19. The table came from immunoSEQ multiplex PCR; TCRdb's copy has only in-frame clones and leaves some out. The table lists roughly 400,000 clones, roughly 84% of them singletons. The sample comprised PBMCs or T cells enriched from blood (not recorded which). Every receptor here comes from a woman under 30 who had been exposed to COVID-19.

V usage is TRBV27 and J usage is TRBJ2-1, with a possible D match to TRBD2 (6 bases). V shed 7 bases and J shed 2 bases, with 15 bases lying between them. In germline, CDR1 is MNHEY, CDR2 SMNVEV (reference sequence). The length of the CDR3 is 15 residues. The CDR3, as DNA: TGTGCCAGCACCCTCAGAACGGGGGCCTACAATGAGCAGTTCTTC. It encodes CASTLRTGAYNEQFF.

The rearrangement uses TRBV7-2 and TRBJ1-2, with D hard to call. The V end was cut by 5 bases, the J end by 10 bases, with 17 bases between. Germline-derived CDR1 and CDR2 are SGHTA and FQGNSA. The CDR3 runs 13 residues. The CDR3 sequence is CASSLNYRGDYTF. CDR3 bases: TGTGCCAGCAGCCTTAATTACCGGGGTGACTACACCTTC.

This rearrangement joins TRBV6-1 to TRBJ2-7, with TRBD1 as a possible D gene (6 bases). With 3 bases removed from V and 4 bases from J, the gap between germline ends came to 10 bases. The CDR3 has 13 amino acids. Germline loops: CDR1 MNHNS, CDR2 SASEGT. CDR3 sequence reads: CASSDRQGYEQYF. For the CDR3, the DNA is TGTGCCAGCAGTGATAGGCAGGGGTACGAGCAGTACTTC.

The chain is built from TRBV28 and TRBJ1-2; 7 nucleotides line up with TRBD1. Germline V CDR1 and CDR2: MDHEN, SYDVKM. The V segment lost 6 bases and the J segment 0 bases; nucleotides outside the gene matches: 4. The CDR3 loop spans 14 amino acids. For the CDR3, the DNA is TGTGCCAGCAGAAGGGGGCTAACTAACTATGGCTACACCTTC. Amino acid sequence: CASRRGLTNYGYTF.

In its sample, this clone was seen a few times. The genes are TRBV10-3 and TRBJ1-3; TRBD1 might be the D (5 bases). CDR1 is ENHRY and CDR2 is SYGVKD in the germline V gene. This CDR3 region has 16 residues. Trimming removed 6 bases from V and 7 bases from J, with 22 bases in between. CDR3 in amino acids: CAISARGGETWNTIYF. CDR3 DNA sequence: TGTGCCATCAGCGCAAGGGGCGGGGAGACTTGGAACACCATATATTTT.

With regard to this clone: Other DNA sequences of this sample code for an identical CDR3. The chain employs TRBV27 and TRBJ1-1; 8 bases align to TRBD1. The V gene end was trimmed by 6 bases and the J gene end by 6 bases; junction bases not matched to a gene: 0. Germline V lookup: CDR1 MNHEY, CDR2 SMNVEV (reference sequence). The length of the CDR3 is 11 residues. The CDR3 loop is CASRTGAEAFF. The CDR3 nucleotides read TGTGCCAGCAGGACAGGGGCTGAAGCTTTCTTT.

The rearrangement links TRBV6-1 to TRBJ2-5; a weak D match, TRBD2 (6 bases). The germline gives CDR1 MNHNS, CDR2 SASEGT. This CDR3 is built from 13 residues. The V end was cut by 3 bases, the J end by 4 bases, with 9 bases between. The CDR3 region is CASSDPSVETQYF. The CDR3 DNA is TGTGCCAGCAGTGACCCTAGCGTAGAGACCCAGTACTTC.

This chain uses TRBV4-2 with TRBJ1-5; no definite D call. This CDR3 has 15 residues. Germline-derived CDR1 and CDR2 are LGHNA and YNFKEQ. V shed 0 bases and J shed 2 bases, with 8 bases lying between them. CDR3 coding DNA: TGTGCCAGCAGCCAAGATTGGGCAGGCAATCAGCCCCAGCATTTT. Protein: CASSQDWAGNQPQHF.

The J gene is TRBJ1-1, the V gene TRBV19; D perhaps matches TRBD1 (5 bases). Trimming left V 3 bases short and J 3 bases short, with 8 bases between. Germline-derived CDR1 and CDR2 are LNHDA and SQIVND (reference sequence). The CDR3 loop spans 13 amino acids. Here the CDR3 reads CASSIAGYTEAFF. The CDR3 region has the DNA TGTGCCAGTAGTATTGCAGGGTACACTGAAGCTTTCTTT.

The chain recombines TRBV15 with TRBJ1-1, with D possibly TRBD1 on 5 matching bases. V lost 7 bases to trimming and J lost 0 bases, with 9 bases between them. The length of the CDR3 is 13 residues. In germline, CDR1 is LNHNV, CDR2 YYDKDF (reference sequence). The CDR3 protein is CATIGHLNTEAFF. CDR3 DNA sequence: TGTGCCACCATCGGACATCTGAACACTGAAGCTTTCTTT.

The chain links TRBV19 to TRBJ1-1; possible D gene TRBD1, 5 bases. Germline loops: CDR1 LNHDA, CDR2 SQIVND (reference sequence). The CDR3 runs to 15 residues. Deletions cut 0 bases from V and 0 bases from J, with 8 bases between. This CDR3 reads CASSIDQGLNTEAFF. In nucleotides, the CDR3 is TGTGCCAGTAGTATAGATCAGGGATTGAACACTGAAGCTTTCTTT.

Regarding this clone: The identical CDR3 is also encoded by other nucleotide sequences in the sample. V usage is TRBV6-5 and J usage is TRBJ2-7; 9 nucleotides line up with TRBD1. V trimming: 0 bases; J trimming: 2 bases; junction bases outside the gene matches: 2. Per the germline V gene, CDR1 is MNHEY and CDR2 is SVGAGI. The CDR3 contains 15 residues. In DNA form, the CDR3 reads TGTGCCAGCAGTTACTCGGGACAGGGCCCCTACGAGCAGTACTTC. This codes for CASSYSGQGPYEQYF.

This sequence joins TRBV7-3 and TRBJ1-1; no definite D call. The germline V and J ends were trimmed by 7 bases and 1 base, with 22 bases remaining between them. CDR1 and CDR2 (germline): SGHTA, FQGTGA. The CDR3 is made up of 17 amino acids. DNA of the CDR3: TGTGCCAGCACCGACCCTAGGGAGCCAGAACGGAACACTGAAGCTTTCTTT. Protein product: CASTDPREPERNTEAFF.

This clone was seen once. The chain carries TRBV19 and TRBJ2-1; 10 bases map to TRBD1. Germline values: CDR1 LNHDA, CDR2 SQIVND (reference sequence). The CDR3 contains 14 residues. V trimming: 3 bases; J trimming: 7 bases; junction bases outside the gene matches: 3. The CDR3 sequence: CASSIRQGANEQFF. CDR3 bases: TGTGCCAGTAGTATCCGACAGGGGGCGAATGAGCAGTTCTTC.

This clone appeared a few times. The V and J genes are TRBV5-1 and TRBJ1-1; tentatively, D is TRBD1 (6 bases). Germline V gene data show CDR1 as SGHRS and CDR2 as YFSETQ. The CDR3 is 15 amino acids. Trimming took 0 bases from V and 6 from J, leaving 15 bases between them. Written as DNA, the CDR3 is TGCGCCAGCAGCTTGGGAGGCAGGGGTTCTTCTGAAGCTTTCTTT. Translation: CASSLGGRGSSEAFF. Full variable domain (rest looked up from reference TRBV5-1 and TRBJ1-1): KAGVTQTPRYLIKTRGQQVTLSCSPISGHRSVSWYQQTPGQGLQFLFEYFSETQRNKGNFPGRFSGRQFSNSRSEMNVSTLELGDSALYLCASSLGGRGSSEAFFGQGTRLTVV.

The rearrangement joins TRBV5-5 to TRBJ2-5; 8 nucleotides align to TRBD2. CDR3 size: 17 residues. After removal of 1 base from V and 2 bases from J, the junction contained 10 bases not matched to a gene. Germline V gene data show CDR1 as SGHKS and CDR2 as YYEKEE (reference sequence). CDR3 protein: CASSLSGQRGSQETQYF. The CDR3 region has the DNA TGTGCCAGCAGCTTGAGTGGCCAGCGGGGGTCGCAAGAGACCCAGTACTTC.

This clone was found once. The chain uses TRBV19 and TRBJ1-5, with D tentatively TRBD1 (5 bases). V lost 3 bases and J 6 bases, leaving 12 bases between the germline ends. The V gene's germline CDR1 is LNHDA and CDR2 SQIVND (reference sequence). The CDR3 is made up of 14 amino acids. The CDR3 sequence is CASSMAGEAQPQHF. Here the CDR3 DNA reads TGTGCCAGTAGTATGGCGGGGGAGGCTCAGCCCCAGCATTTT.

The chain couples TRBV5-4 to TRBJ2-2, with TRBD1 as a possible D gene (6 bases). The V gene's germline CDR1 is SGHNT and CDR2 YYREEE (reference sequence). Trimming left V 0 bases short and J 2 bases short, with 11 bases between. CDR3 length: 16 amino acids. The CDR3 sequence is CASSLVGALNTGELFF. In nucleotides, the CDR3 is TGTGCCAGCAGCTTGGTGGGGGCCCTTAACACCGGGGAGCTGTTTTTT.

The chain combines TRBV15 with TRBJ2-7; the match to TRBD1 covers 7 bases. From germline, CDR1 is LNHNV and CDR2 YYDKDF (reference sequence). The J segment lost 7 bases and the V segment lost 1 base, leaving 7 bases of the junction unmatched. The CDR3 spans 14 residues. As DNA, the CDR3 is TGTGCCACCAGCAGAGCCCAGACAGGGTTAGAGCAGTACTTC. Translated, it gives CATSRAQTGLEQYF. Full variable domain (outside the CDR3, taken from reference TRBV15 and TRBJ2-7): DAMVIQNPRYQVTQFGKPVTLSCSQTLNHNVMYWYQQKSSQAPKLLFHYYDKDFNNEADTPDNFQSRRPNTSFCFLDIRSPGLGDTAMYLCATSRAQTGLEQYFGPGTRLTVT.

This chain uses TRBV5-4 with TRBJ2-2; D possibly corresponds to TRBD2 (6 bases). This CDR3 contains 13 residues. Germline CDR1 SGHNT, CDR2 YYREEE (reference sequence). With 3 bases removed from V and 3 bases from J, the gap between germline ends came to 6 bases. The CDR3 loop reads CASSWGDTGELFF. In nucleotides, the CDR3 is TGTGCCAGCAGCTGGGGGGACACCGGGGAGCTGTTTTTT.

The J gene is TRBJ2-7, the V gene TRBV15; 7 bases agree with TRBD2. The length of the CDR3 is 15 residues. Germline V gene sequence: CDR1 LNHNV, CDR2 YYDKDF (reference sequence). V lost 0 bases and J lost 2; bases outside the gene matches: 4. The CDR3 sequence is CATSRDFGTTYEQYF. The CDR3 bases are TGTGCCACCAGCAGAGACTTCGGGACTACCTACGAGCAGTACTTC.

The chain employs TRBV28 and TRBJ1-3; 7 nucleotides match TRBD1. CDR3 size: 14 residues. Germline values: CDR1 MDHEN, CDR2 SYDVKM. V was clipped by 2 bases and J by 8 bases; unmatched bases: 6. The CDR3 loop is CASSLPRQGDTIYF. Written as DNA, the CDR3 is TGTGCCAGCAGTTTACCCCGACAGGGAGACACCATATATTTT.

The chain's CDR3 is CASSPKVAGATGYEQYF. In DNA, the CDR3 is TGTGCCAGCAGCCCCAAAGTAGCGGGAGCTACGGGGTACGAGCAGTACTTC. The genes are TRBV7-2 and TRBJ2-7; 9 positions agree with TRBD2. Germline V gives CDR1 SGHTA, CDR2 FQGNSA. With V trimmed by 5 bases and J by 4 bases, 15 bases remained unmatched. The CDR3 totals 17 residues.

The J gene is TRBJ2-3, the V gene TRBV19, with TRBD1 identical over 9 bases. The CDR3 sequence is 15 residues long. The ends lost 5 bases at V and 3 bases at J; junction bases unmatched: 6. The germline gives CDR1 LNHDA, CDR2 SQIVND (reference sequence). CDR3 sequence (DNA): TGTGCCAGTAGTGCACCGGGACAGGGAACAGATACGCAGTATTTT. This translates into CASSAPGQGTDTQYF.

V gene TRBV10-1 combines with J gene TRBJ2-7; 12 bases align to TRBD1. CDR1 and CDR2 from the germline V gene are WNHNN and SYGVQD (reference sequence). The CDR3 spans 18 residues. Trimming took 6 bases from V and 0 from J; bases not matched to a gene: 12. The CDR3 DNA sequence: TGCGCCAGCAGCAGATCCGGGACAGGGGGCTACAGCTCCTACGAGCAGTACTTC. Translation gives CASSRSGTGGYSSYEQYF.